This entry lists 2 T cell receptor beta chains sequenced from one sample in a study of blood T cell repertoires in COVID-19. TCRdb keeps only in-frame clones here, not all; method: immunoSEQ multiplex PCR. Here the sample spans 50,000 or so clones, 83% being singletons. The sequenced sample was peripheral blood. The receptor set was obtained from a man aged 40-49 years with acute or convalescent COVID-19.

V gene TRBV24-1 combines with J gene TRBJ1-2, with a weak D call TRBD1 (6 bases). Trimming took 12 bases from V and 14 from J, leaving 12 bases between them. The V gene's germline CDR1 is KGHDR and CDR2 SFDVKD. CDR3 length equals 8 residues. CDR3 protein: CAAIQGTF. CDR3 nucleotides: TGTGCCGCAATTCAGGGGACCTTC.

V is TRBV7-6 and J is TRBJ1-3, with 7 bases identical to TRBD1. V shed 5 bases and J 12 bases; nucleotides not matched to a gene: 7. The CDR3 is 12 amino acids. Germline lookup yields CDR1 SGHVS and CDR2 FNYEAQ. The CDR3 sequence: CASSVRTGHIYF. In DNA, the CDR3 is TGTGCCAGCAGCGTCAGGACAGGTCACATATATTTT.